Shown below are 9 T cell receptor beta chains from a single sample sequenced in a study of lymphopenia after photon versus proton radiotherapy. Here immunoSEQ multiplex PCR was the method, and the copy in TCRdb shows in-frame clones only, minus some. The repertoire holds 20,000 to 25,000 clones, with roughly 89% as singletons. This specimen was peripheral blood, taken from a patient treated with proton-based radiotherapy. These receptors were taken from an elderly man with esophageal cancer.

This chain uses TRBV10-1 with TRBJ2-2; D not resolved. CDR1 and CDR2 from the germline V gene are WNHNN and SYGVQD (reference sequence). V lost 6 bases, J lost 0 bases, and 14 bases lay in between. This CDR3 has 16 residues. The CDR3 loop is CASSLEEPANTGELFF. The CDR3 nucleotides read TGCGCCAGCAGCCTCGAGGAGCCGGCGAACACCGGGGAGCTGTTTTTT.

This clone came up once. CDR3 sequence (DNA): TGTGCTAGTGGCCCTCCGGGGACGGTTAGCACAGATACGCAGTATTTT. This codes for CASGPPGTVSTDTQYF. V is TRBV12-5 and J is TRBJ2-3, with D perhaps TRBD1 or TRBD2 (5 bases each). Trimming pared 6 bases from V and 0 bases from J, leaving 16 bases between. The CDR3 has 16 residues. Germline loops: CDR1 LGHNT, CDR2 FRNRAP.

J is TRBJ1-2 and V is TRBV4-2, with 7 nucleotides matching TRBD1. CDR1 LGHNA and CDR2 YNFKEQ come from the germline V gene. V was clipped by 2 bases and J by 9 bases; unmatched bases: 6. The length of the CDR3 is 13 residues. CDR3 protein: CASSQSWDSRYTF. CDR3 bases: TGTGCCAGCAGCCAATCCTGGGACAGCCGCTACACCTTC.

The rearrangement links TRBV7-9 to TRBJ2-5; 13 bases are a match to TRBD2. V gave up 0 bases and J gave up 0 bases; unmatched junction bases: 4. Germline-derived CDR1 and CDR2 are SEHNR and FQNEAQ (reference sequence). The CDR3 length is 18 residues. The CDR3 spells CASSLARTSGGDQETQYF. The DNA for the CDR3 is TGTGCCAGCAGCTTAGCCAGGACTAGCGGGGGAGACCAAGAGACCCAGTACTTC. Drawing the rest from reference TRBV7-9 and TRBJ2-5, the complete variable domain is DTGVSQNPRHKITKRGQNVTFRCDPISEHNRLYWYRQTLGQGPEFLTYFQNEAQLEKSRLLSDRFSAERPKGSFSTLEIQRTEQGDSAMYLCASSLARTSGGDQETQYFGPGTRLLVL.

The rearrangement joins TRBV7-2 to TRBJ2-2; D ambiguous. The CDR3 is 15 amino acids. Germline CDR1 SGHTA, CDR2 FQGNSA. V dropped 3 bases and J dropped 0 bases, with 8 bases sitting between them. The CDR3 sequence: CASSFFRSNTGELFF. The CDR3 bases are TGTGCCAGCAGCTTCTTCAGATCGAACACCGGGGAGCTGTTTTTT.

This clone has only one observation. The chain uses TRBV5-4 and TRBJ1-2; D is uncertain. The CDR3 extends over 14 amino acids. Deletions cut 1 base from V and 2 bases from J, with 9 bases between. Germline CDR1 SGHNT, CDR2 YYREEE (reference sequence). DNA for the CDR3: TGTGCCAGCAGCTTGAATTGGCCGAACTATGGCTACACCTTC. Protein sequence: CASSLNWPNYGYTF.

The chain employs TRBV7-7 and TRBJ2-5; D is possibly TRBD2 (6 bases). The CDR3 spans 13 residues. Germline values: CDR1 SSHAT, CDR2 FNYEAQ (reference sequence). CDR3 DNA: TGTGCTAGCGGCCGTTCGCCCCAAGAGACCCAGTACTTC. This encodes CASGRSPQETQYF. Using reference TRBV7-7 and TRBJ2-5 for the parts outside the CDR3, the full variable domain is GAGVSQSPRYKVTKRGQDVTLRCDPISSHATLYWYQQALGQGPEFLTYFNYEAQPDKSGLPSDRFSAERPEGSISTLTIQRTEQRDSAMYRCASGRSPQETQYFGPGTRLLVL.

The J gene is TRBJ2-3, the V gene TRBV5-4; D is ambiguous. The CDR3 is 13 residues long. CDR1 and CDR2 from the germline V gene are SGHNT and YYREEE (reference sequence). The germline V and J ends were trimmed by 0 bases and 6 bases, with 8 bases remaining between them. The CDR3 region has the DNA TGTGCCAGCAGCTTGGGAAATCCGGATACGCAGTATTTT. This encodes CASSLGNPDTQYF.

This chain connects TRBV7-2 to TRBJ2-5; 10 bases line up with TRBD2. The germline CDR1 and CDR2 sequences are SGHTA and FQGNSA. The CDR3 is 16 residues long. V was clipped by 6 bases and J by 1 base; unmatched bases: 8. CDR3 sequence reads: CASRTSSGRPQETQYF. The DNA for the CDR3 is TGTGCCAGCAGAACGAGTAGCGGGAGGCCCCAAGAGACCCAGTACTTC.